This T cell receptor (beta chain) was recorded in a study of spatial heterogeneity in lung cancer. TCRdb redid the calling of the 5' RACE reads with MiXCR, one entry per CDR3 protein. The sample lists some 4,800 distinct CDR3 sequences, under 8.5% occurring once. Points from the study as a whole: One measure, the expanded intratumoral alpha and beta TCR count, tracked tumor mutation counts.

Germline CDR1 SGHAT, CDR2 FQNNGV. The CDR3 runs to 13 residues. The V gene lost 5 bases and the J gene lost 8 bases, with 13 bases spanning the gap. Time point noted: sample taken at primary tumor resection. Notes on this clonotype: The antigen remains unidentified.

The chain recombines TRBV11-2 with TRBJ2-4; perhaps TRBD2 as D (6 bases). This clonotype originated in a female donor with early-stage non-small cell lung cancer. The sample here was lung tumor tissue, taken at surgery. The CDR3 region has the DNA TGTGCCAGCAGCACAGACGGAGGGGACATTCAGTACTTC. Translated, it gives CASSTDGGDIQYF.